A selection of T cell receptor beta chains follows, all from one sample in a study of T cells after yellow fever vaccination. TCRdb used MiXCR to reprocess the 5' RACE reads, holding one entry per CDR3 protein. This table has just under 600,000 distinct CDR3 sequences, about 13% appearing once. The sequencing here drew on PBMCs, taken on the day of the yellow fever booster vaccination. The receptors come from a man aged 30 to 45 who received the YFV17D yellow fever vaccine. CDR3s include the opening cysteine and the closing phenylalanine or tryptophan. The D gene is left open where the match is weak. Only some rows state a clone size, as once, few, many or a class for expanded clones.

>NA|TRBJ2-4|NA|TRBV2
TGTGCCAGCGGACGACCTGAGATATCGAACGCGGGGCGCACCAAAAACATTCAGTACTTC
CASGRPEISNAGRTKNIQYF
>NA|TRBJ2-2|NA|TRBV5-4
TGTGCCAGCAGCTTGAAAACTAGCAGCACCGGGGAGCTGTTTTTT
CASSLKTSSTGELFF
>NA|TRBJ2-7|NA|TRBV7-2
TGTGCCAGCAGCTTAAATAGGATTCCGGCCTCCTACGAGCAGTACTTC
CASSLNRIPASYEQYF
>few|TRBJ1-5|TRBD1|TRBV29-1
TGCAGCGTTGGGGCAGGGGGGCGACAGCCCCAGCATTTT
CSVGAGGRQPQHF
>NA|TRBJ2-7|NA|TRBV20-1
TGCAGTGCCCCCGGGACCTACGAGCAGTACTTC
CSAPGTYEQYF
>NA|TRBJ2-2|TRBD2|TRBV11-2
TGTGCCAGCAGCCCTAGCGGGAGGGGAACCGGGGAGCTGTTTTTT
CASSPSGRGTGELFF
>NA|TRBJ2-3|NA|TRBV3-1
TGTGCCAGCAGCATGACACGAGGCACAGATACGCAGTATTTT
CASSMTRGTDTQYF
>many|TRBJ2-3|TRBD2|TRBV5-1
TGCGCCAGCAGCTTGGATTCGGGCGGGAGGGCAGATACGCAGTATTTT
CASSLDSGGRADTQYF
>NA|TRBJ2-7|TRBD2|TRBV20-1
TGCAGTGCTAGAGACCTTCGGGGGGTTAGCTCCTACGAGCAGTACTTC
CSARDLRGVSSYEQYF
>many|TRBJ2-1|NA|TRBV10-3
TGTGCCATCAGTACGGACGTTGATGAGCAGTTCTTC
CAISTDVDEQFF
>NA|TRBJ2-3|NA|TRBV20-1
TGCAGTGCTAAGCTGGATCTCACAGATACGCAGTATTTT
CSAKLDLTDTQYF
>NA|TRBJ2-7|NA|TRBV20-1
TGCAGTGCTATCCGGGACTACGAGCAGTACTTC
CSAIRDYEQYF
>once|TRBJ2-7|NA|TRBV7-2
TGTGCCAGCAGCTTAGGGCACAACTACGAGCAGTACTTC
CASSLGHNYEQYF
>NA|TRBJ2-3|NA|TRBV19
TGTGCCAGTAGTGCGGACGCTCGGGCAGATACGCAGTATTTT
CASSADARADTQYF
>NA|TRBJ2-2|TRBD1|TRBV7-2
TGTGCCAGCAGCTCCAGGGGGCTAAACACCGGGGAGCTGTTTTTT
CASSSRGLNTGELFF
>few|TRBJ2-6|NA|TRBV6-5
TGTGCCAGCAGTTACTCGTCCCAAGCTGGGGCCAACGTCCTGACTTTC
CASSYSSQAGANVLTF
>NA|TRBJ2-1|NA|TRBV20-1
TGCAGTGCTAGCCCGGCTTTTTCTTCCTACAATGAGCAGTTCTTC
CSASPAFSSYNEQFF
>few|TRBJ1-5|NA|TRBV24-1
TGTGCCACCAGTGGGGCAGGGGCTAATCAGCCCCAGCATTTT
CATSGAGANQPQHF
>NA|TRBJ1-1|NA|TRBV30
TGTGCCTGGAATCCCAGGAACACTGAAGCTTTCTTT
CAWNPRNTEAFF
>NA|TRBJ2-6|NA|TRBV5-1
TGCGCCAGCAGCTTGTTAGGATCGCAGGTGGCCAACGTCCTGACTTTC
CASSLLGSQVANVLTF
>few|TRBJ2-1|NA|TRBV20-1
TGCAGTGCCGCGGACCCTCAAGGCTTTGTCGGGGGCAATGAGCAGTTCTTC
CSAADPQGFVGGNEQFF
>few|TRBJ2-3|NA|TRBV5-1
TGCGCCAGCAGCGACGGGGCCCGCACAGATACGCAGTATTTT
CASSDGARTDTQYF
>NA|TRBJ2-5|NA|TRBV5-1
TGCGCCAGCAGCTCGCAACGCCGGACAGTTGGGGGTCAGACCCAGTACTTC
CASSSQRRTVGGQTQYF
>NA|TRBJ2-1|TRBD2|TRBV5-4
TGTGCCAGCAGCTTGGGCAGCGGGAGGGCCGGGAACAATGAGCAGTTCTTC
CASSLGSGRAGNNEQFF
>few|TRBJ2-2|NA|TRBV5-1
TGCGCCAGCAGCTTCACCATTACGGGCACCGGGGAGCTGTTTTTT
CASSFTITGTGELFF
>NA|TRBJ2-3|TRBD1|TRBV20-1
TGCAGTGCTACCCGGACAGGGGGTAGCACAGATACGCAGTATTTT
CSATRTGGSTDTQYF
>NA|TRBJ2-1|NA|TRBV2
TGTGCCAGCAAGGCCGAGGGGAGATCCGGTTTTGAGCAGTTCTTC
CASKAEGRSGFEQFF
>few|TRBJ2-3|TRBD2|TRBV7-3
TGTGCCAGCAGCTTAATAGCGGGAGGCACAGATACGCAGTATTTT
CASSLIAGGTDTQYF
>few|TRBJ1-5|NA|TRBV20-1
TGCAGTGCTAGACCGACTAGAAATCAGCCCCAGCATTTT
CSARPTRNQPQHF
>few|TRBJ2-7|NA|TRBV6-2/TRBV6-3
TGTGCCAGCAGTTCCCACTGGGTAGGGAGCTCCTACGAGCAGTACTTC
CASSSHWVGSSYEQYF
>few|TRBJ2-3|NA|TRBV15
TGTGCCACCAGCAGAGTGGGAACTAGCCCTGGCACAGATACGCAGTATTTT
CATSRVGTSPGTDTQYF
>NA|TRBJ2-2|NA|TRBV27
TGTGCCAGCAGTTCGACCCTATTAAACACCGGGGAGCTGTTTTTT
CASSSTLLNTGELFF